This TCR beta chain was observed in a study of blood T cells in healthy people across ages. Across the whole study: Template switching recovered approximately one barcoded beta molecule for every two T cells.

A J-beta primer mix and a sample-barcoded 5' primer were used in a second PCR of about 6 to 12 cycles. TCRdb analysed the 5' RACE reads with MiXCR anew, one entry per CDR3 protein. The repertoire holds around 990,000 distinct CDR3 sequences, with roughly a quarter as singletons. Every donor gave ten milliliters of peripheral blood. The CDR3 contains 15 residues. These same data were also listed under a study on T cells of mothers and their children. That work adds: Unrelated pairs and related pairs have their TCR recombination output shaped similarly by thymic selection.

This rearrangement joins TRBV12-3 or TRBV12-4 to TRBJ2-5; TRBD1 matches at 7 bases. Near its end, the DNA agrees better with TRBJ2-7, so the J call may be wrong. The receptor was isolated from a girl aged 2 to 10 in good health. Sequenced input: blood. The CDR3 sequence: CASSPNNTTGREQYF. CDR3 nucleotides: TGTGCCAGCAGTCCTAACAACACGACAGGGCGCGAGCAGTACTTC.